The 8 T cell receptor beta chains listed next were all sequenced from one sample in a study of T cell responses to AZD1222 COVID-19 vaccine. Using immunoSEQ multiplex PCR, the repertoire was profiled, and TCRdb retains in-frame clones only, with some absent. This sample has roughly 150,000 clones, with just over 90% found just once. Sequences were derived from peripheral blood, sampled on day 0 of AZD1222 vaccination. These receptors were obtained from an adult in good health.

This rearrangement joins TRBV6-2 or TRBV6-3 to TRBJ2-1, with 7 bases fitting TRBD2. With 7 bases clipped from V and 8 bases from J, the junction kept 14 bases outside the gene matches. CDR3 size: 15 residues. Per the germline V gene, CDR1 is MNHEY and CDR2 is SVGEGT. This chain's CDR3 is CASTPVGGYRDEQFF. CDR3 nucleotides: TGTGCCAGCACCCCCGTGGGAGGGTATCGAGATGAGCAGTTCTTC.

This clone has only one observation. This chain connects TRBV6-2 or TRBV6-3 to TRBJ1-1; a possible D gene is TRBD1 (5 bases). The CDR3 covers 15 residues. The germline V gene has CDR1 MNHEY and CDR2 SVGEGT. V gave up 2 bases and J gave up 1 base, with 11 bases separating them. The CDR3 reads CASSYGWTPNTEAFF. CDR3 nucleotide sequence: TGTGCCAGCAGTTACGGTTGGACACCGAACACTGAAGCTTTCTTT.

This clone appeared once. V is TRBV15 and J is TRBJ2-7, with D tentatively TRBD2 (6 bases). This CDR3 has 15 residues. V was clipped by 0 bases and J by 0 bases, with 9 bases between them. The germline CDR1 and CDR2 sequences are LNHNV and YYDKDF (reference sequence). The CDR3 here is CATSRDPGDSYEQYF. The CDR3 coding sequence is TGTGCCACCAGCAGAGATCCGGGGGACTCCTACGAGCAGTACTTC.

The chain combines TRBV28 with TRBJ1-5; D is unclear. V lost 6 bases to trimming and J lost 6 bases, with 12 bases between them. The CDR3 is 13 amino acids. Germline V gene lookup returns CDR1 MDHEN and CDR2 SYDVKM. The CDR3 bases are TGTGCCAGCAGCCCCTACCGTAGTCAGCCCCAGCATTTT. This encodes CASSPYRSQPQHF.

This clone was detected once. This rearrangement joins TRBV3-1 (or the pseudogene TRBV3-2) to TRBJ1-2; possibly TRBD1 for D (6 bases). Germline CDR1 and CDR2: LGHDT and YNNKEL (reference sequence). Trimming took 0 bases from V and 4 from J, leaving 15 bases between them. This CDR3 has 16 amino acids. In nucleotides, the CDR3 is TGTGCCAGCAGCCAAGAGGCAGGGAAGGGGGGCTATGGCTACACCTTC. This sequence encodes CASSQEAGKGGYGYTF.

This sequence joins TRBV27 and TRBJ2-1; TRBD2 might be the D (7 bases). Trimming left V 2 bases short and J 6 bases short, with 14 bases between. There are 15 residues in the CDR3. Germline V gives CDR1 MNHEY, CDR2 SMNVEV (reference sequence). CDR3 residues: CASSLGGALINEQFF. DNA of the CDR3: TGTGCCAGCAGTTTAGGGGGGGCCCTCATCAATGAGCAGTTCTTC.

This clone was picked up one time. The CDR3 DNA is TGTGCCAGCAGCCAAGATAGCACAGGGCTTGGAGAGACCCAGTACTTC. It translates to CASSQDSTGLGETQYF. V usage is TRBV3-1 (or the pseudogene TRBV3-2) and J usage is TRBJ2-5, with a tentative D call TRBD1 (6 bases). Per germline, CDR1 LGHDT and CDR2 YNNKEL (reference sequence). The CDR3 extends over 16 amino acids. V gave up 0 bases and J gave up 4 bases, with 15 bases separating them.

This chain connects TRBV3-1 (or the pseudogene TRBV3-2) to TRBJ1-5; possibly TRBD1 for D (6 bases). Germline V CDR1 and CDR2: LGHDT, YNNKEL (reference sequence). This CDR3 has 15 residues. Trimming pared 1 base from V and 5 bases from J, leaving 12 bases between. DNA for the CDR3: TGTGCCAGCAGCCAAGGATACAGGGCTTATCAGCCCCAGCATTTT. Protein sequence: CASSQGYRAYQPQHF.